This TCR beta chain emerged from a study of T cell responses to AZD1222 COVID-19 vaccine. Study conclusions and caveats: Clonal diversity may have been underestimated in mostly white British donors.

Second-dose recipients at about 4 or about 12 weeks were treated as one pooled group. To note about this clone: Its target is unknown.

Some clones are missing from TCRdb's copy, which holds only in-frame ones; the method was immunoSEQ multiplex PCR. The sample lists 70,000 to 95,000 clones; 70% to 90% were seen once. The CDR3 spans 18 residues. Per germline, CDR1 MNHNS and CDR2 SASEGT. Trimming cost V 3 bases and J 1 base, with 19 bases left between them. Sequenced material: peripheral blood, taken 28 days after the second AZD1222 dose. The source is an adult who received the AZD1222 COVID-19 vaccine. The chain joins TRBV6-1 to TRBJ2-4, with D possibly TRBD2 on 5 matching bases. Here the CDR3 DNA reads TGTGCCAGCAGTGATGAGGGTGAGGCCTCTGGGGCCAAAAACATTCAGTACTTC. It codes for CASSDEGEASGAKNIQYF.